This T cell receptor (beta chain) was captured by sequencing in a study of lymphopenia after photon versus proton radiotherapy. In regard to this clone: Its antigen remains unidentified.

The CDR3 has 19 amino acids. Germline V gives CDR1 MNHEY, CDR2 SMNVEV (reference sequence). Trimming took 6 bases from V and 1 from J; bases not matched to a gene: 14. Study outcomes and limitations: Post-nadir TCR diversity decline inversely tracked overall survival among those who died. Proton therapy kept repertoires fairly stable, unlike photons, which gained effector/memory cells. Only patients who died were analyzed for survival; proton advantage is unproven. Oligoclonal CD8+ Temra expansion after nadir drove photon patients' diversity drop.

The method was immunoSEQ multiplex PCR; TCRdb's version includes in-frame clones alone and lacks a portion of them. This sample carries more than 25,000 clones, about 87% of them seen once, and the ten largest clones take 40% to 50%. This receptor was obtained from a woman aged 60-75 years with cholangiocarcinoma. Some clones in this sample may be carry-over from other donors' samples. This chain joins TRBV27 and TRBJ2-2; 10 nucleotides match TRBD2. This specimen consisted of peripheral blood, obtained from a patient treated with proton-based radiotherapy. Here the CDR3 reads CASRVVGAGGKGNTGELFF. As DNA, the CDR3 is TGTGCCAGCAGAGTAGTCGGAGCGGGAGGGAAAGGGAACACCGGGGAGCTGTTTTTT.